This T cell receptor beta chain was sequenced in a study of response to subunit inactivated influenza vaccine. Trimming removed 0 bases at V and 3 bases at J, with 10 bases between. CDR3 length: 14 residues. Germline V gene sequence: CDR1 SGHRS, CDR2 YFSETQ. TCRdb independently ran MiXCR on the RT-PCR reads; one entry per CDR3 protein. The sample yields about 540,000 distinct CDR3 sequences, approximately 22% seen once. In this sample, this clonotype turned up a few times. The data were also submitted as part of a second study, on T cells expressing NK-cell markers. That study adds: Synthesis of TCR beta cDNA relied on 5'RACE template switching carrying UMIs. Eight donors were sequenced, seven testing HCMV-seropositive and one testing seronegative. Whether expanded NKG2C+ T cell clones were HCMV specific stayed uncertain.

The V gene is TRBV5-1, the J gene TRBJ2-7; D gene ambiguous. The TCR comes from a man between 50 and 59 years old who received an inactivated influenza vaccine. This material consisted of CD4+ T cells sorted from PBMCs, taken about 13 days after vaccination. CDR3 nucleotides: TGCGCCAGCAGCTTGGTGGGGTTCGTCTACGAGCAGTACTTC. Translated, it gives CASSLVGFVYEQYF.